Listed below are T cell receptor beta chains from one sample, sequenced in a study of CD8+ T cells in alopecia areata. The assay was immunoSEQ multiplex PCR, and TCRdb's table has in-frame clones only and misses some. The profile shows approximately 99,000 clones, 50% to 70% of them singletons. Sequenced: NKG2D-low CD8+ T cells sorted from blood. The origin of the receptors is a human donor with alopecia areata. Each CDR3 is given with its conserved first and last residue. D genes are given only for firm matches. Some rows mark clone size as missing; the rest say once, few, many or name a class of expanded clone.

J	V	size	D	DNA	CDR3
TRBJ2-5	TRBV20-1	.	.	TGCAGTGCGGGGGAGACCCAGTACTTC	CSAGETQYF
TRBJ2-1	TRBV15	.	TRBD2	TGTGCCACCAGCAGTCCTCCTATGCGGGAGGGCCCTGAGCAGTTCTTC	CATSSPPMREGPEQFF
TRBJ2-5	TRBV12-5	.	.	TGTGCTAGTGGTGGGGACGGATGGGGAGAGACCCAGTACTTC	CASGGDGWGETQYF
TRBJ2-5	TRBV5-1	few	TRBD2	TGCGCCAGCAGCTGGTGGAGAGCGGGAGAGGAGACCCAGTACTTC	CASSWWRAGEETQYF
TRBJ1-2	TRBV19	once	.	TGTGCCAGTAGCGACAATGGCGGCTACACCTTC	CASSDNGGYTF
TRBJ2-7	TRBV5-6	.	TRBD1	TGTGCCAGCAGCTTCGGGACAGGGGGCTCTGAGCAGTACTTC	CASSFGTGGSEQYF
TRBJ2-7	TRBV27	.	TRBD2	TGTGCCAGCAGTTTAGCTAGCGGGATCGACGAGCAGTACTTC	CASSLASGIDEQYF
TRBJ1-1	TRBV6-5	.	.	TGTGCCAGCAGTGGGGGGTCCTATGAAGTTCCTGAAGCTTTCTTT	CASSGGSYEVPEAFF
TRBJ1-2	TRBV2	.	.	TGTGCCAGCAGTGAAGACAAGGGTCGCGGCTATGGCTACACCTTC	CASSEDKGRGYGYTF
TRBJ2-1	TRBV19	few	.	TGTGCCAGTAGTATTGGGGGGAACAATGAGCAGTTCTTC	CASSIGGNNEQFF
TRBJ1-4	TRBV20-1	.	.	TGCAGTGCTGAGGTTGGCGAAAAACTGTTTTTT	CSAEVGEKLFF
TRBJ2-1	TRBV4-1	.	.	TGCGCCAGCAGCTCCCGGACCGAATTCTACAATGAGCAGTTCTTC	CASSSRTEFYNEQFF
TRBJ2-1	TRBV7-9	.	.	TGTGCCAGCAGCGTTAGCGGTGAGCAGTTCTTC	CASSVSGEQFF
TRBJ1-2	TRBV27	.	TRBD1	TGTGCCAGCAGGGGACAGGGGGCATATGGCTACACCTTC	CASRGQGAYGYTF
TRBJ2-5	TRBV28	few	.	TGTGCCAGCAGTCCCACTAGTGAAGAGACCCAGTACTTC	CASSPTSEETQYF
TRBJ2-3	TRBV4-1	.	.	TGTGCCAGCAGCCAAGAATTTAGCACAGATACGCAGTATTTT	CASSQEFSTDTQYF